The text below deals with one TCR beta chain. This record comes from a study of blood T cell repertoires in COVID-19. The germline gives CDR1 SGHRS, CDR2 YFSETQ. Trimming cost V 0 bases and J 8 bases; bases outside gene matches: 5. The CDR3 spans 14 residues. Profiled with immunoSEQ multiplex PCR; TCRdb holds only in-frame clones, not every one. The sample lists under 200,000 clones, around four fifths occurring once. This chain uses TRBV5-1 with TRBJ2-1; 7 nucleotides match TRBD1. Material: peripheral blood. This clonotype originated in a man aged 55-75 years with COVID-19, enrolled during active disease. The CDR3 DNA sequence: TGCGCCAGCAGCTTGGAAGAGGGGGCGTATGAGCAGTTCTTC. Translating it yields CASSLEEGAYEQFF.